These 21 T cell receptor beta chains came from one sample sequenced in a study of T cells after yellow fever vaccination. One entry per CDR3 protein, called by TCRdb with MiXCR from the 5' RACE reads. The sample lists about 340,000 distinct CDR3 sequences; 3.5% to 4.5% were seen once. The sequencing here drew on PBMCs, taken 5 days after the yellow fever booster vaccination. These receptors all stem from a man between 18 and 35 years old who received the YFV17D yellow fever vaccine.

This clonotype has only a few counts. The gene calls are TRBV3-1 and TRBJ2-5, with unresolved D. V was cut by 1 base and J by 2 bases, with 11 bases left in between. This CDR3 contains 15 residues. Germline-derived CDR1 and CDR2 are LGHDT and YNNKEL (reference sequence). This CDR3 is CASSQGVGPQETQYF. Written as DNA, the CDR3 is TGTGCCAGCAGCCAAGGCGTCGGCCCTCAAGAGACCCAGTACTTC.

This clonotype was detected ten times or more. The DNA of the CDR3 is TGCGCCAGCAGCTTTGCCAGGGGGCTAACTGAAGCTTTCTTT. Translated: CASSFARGLTEAFF. V is TRBV5-1 and J is TRBJ1-1, with TRBD1 identical over 8 bases. Trimming at V came to 2 bases and at J to 5 bases, leaving 5 bases not matched to a gene. Per germline, CDR1 SGHRS and CDR2 YFSETQ. This CDR3 region has 14 residues.

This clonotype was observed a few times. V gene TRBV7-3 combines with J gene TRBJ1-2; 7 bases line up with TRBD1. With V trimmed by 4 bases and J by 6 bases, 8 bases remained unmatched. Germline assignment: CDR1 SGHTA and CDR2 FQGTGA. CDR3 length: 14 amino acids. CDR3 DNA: TGTGCCAGCAGCTCCTTGGACAGGAGAGATGGCTACACCTTC. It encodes CASSSLDRRDGYTF.

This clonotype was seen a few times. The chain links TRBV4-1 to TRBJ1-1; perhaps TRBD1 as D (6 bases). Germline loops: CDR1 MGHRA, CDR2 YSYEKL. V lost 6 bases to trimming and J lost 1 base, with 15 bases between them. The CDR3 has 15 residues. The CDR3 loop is CASRTNRVSNTEAFF. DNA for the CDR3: TGCGCCAGCAGGACAAACAGGGTGTCGAACACTGAAGCTTTCTTT.

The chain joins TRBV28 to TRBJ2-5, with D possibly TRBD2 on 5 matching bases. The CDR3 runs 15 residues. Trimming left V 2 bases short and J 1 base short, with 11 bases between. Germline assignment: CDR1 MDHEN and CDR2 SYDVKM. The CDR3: CASSLSLATQETQYF. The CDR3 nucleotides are TGTGCCAGCAGTTTAAGCCTAGCAACCCAAGAGACCCAGTACTTC.

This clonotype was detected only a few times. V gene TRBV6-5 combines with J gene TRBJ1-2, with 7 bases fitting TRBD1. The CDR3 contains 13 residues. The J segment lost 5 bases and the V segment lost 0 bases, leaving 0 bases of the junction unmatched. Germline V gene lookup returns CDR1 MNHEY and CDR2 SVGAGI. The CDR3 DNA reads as TGTGCCAGCAGTTACTCCAGGGGGTATGGCTACACCTTC. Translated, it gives CASSYSRGYGYTF.

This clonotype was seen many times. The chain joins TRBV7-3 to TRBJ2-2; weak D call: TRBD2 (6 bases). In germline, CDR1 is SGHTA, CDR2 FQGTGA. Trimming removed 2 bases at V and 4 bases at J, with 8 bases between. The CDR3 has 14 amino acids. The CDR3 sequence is CASSLSLATGELFF. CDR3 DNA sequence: TGTGCCAGCAGCTTATCACTAGCCACCGGGGAGCTGTTTTTT.

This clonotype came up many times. The chain's CDR3 is CASSFVGGVETQYF. DNA for the CDR3: TGTGCCAGCAGCTTTGTCGGGGGCGTGGAGACCCAGTACTTC. The chain has TRBV7-9 and TRBJ2-5; D assignment may be TRBD1 or TRBD2 (6 bases each). CDR3 length: 14 residues. The germline gives CDR1 SEHNR, CDR2 FQNEAQ (reference sequence). Trimming removed 3 bases at V and 5 bases at J, with 13 bases between.

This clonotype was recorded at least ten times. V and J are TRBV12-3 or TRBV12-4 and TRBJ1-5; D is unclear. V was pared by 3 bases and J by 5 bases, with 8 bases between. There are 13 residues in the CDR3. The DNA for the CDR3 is TGTGCCAGCAGTTTGACGCCTGATCAGCCCCAGCATTTT. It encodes CASSLTPDQPQHF.

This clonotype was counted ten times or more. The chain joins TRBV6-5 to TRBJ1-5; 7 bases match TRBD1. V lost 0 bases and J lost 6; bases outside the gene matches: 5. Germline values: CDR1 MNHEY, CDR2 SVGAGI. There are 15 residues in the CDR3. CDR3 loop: CASSYSRGLGQPQHF. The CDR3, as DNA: TGTGCCAGCAGTTACTCGAGGGGGCTCGGTCAGCCCCAGCATTTT.

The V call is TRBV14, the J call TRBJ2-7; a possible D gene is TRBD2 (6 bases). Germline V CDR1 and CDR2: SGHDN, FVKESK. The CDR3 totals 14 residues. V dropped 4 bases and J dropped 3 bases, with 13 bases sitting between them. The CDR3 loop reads CASSPPGLHYEQYF. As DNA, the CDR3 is TGTGCCAGCAGCCCCCCGGGACTCCACTACGAGCAGTACTTC. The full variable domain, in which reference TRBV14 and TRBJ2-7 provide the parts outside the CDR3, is EAGVTQFPSHSVIEKGQTVTLRCDPISGHDNLYWYRRVMGKEIKFLLHFVKESKQDESGMPNNRFLAERTGGTYSTLKVQPAELEDSGVYFCASSPPGLHYEQYFGPGTRLTVT.

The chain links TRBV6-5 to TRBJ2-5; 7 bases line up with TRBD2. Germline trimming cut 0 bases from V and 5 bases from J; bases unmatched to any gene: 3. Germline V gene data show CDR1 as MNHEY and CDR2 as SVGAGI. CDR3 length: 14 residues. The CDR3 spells CASSYSVGGETQYF. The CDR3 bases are TGTGCCAGCAGTTACTCGGTGGGGGGGGAGACCCAGTACTTC.

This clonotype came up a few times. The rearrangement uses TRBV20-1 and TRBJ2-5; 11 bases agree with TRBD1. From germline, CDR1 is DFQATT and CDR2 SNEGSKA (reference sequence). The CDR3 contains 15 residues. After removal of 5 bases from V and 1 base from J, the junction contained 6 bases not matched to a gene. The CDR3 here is CSASRTGGIQETQYF. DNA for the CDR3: TGCAGTGCTTCCAGGACAGGGGGCATCCAAGAGACCCAGTACTTC.

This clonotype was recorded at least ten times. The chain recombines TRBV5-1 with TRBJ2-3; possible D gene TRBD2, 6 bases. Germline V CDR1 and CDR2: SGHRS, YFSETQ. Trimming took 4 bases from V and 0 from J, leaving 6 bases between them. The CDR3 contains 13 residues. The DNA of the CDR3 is TGCGCCAGCAGCCGGGGGAGCACAGATACGCAGTATTTT. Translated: CASSRGSTDTQYF.

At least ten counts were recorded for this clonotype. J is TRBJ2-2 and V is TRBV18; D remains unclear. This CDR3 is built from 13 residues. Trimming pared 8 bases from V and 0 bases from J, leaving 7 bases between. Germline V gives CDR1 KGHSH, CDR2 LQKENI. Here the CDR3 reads CASRLANTGELFF. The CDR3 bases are TGTGCCAGCCGTCTTGCGAACACCGGGGAGCTGTTTTTT.

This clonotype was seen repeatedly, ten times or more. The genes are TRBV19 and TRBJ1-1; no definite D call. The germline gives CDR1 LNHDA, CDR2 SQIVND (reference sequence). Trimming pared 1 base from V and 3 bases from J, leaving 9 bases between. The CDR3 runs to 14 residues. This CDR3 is CASSIVPGYTEAFF. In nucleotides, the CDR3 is TGTGCCAGTAGTATAGTTCCGGGCTACACTGAAGCTTTCTTT.

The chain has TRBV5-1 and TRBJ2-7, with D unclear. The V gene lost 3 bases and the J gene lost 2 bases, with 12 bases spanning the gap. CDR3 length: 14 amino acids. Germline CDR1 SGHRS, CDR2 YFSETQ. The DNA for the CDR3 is TGCGCCAGCAGCTGGACGGACGGTACCTACGAGCAGTACTTC. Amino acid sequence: CASSWTDGTYEQYF. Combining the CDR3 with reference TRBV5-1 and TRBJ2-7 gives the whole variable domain KAGVTQTPRYLIKTRGQQVTLSCSPISGHRSVSWYQQTPGQGLQFLFEYFSETQRNKGNFPGRFSGRQFSNSRSEMNVSTLELGDSALYLCASSWTDGTYEQYFGPGTRLTVT.

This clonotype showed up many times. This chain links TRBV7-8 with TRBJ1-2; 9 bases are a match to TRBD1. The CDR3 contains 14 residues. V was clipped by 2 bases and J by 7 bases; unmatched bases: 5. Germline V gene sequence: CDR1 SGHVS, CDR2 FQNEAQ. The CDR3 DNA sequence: TGTGCCAGCAGCTTAACAGGGGGCGTACTTGGCTACACCTTC. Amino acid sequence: CASSLTGGVLGYTF.

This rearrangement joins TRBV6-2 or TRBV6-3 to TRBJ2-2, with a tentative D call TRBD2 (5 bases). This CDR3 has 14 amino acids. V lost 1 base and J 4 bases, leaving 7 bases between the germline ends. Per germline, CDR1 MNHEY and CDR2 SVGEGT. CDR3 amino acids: CASSYYRGTGELFF. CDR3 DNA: TGTGCCAGCAGTTACTATCGGGGCACCGGGGAGCTGTTTTTT.

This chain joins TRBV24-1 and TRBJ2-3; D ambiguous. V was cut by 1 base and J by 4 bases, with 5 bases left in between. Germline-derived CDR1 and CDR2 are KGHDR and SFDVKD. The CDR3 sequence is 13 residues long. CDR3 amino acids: CATSDFAADTQYF. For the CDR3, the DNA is TGTGCCACCAGTGATTTCGCCGCAGATACGCAGTATTTT.

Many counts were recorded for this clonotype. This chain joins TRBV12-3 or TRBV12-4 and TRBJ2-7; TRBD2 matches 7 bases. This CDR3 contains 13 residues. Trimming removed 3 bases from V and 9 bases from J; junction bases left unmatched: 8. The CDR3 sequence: CASSLGGTAGQYF. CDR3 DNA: TGTGCCAGCAGTTTGGGGGGGACGGCGGGGCAGTACTTC.